This TCR beta chain was retrieved from a study of blood T cell repertoires in COVID-19. Study context: T cells, B-cell-depleted T cells, or PBMCs provided the cDNA or gDNA that served as material.

Authors' analysis steps: Scientists estimated how many nucleated cells there were by amplifying reference gene primers. Sequenced by immunoSEQ multiplex PCR; TCRdb stores in-frame clones only, minus some. Clone size and V and J calls were adopted from that table, with D and trimming inferred from the DNA. The profile shows approximately 58,000 clones, approximately 80% of them singletons. Per the germline V gene, CDR1 is LGHDT and CDR2 is YNNKEL (reference sequence). The CDR3 is 15 amino acids. The V and J ends lost 1 base and 0 bases respectively, with 9 bases between them. This chain links TRBV3-1 (or the pseudogene TRBV3-2) with TRBJ1-1; D is undetermined. The sample comprised peripheral blood. The source is a woman aged 60-70 years with acute or convalescent COVID-19. The CDR3 DNA is TGTGCCAGCAGCCAAGGGTCCAGGATGAACACTGAAGCTTTCTTT. Protein product: CASSQGSRMNTEAFF.